This T cell receptor (beta chain) was profiled in a study of cytomegalovirus exposure and HLA in healthy donors. V was cut by 3 bases and J by 4 bases, with 21 bases left in between. From germline, CDR1 is LNHNV and CDR2 YYDKDF (reference sequence). The CDR3 consists of 17 residues. This PCR relied on a set of 60 Vbeta primers and 13 Jbeta primers. Produced via immunoSEQ multiplex PCR; TCRdb's table is partial and in-frame only. Among some 270,000 clones listed, around nine tenths were seen once. The receptor was derived from a girl aged 2-15 years in good health and CMV-seronegative. This chain links TRBV15 with TRBJ1-1, with D tentatively TRBD1 (6 bases). Input material: PBMCs. The CDR3 nucleotides read TGTGCCACCAGCAGGGATATTTCACAGGGATTGGGCACTGAAGCTTTCTTT. As protein: CATSRDISQGLGTEAFF.